The 5 T cell receptor beta chains presented below share a single source sample, sequenced in a study of beta chain features in type 1 diabetes. These TCRs are of unknown antigen specificity. What was sequenced were expressed TCRB transcripts, since all of the isolated RNA had been reverse transcribed. This table comes from immunoSEQ multiplex PCR, and its TCRdb copy is limited to in-frame clones, with some not included. This table holds a few hundred thousand clones, around an eighth found once. Study-wide results and caveats: Moderate but significant shortening of TCRB CDR3s was recorded in all four CD4+ subsets from Type 1 diabetes patients.

Sequenced: naive CD4+ T cells from blood. These receptors originate from a woman between 18 and 29 years old with type 1 diabetes.

The V gene is TRBV4-3, the J gene TRBJ2-1, with D perhaps TRBD1 (6 bases). Trimming shortened V by 5 bases and J by 7 bases, and 12 bases separated the two germline ends. Germline V CDR1 and CDR2: LGHNA, YSLEER. The CDR3 covers 13 residues. The CDR3 region is CASSSLRGNEQFF. CDR3 in DNA: TGCGCCAGCAGCTCTTTAAGGGGGAATGAGCAGTTCTTC.

This clone has just a few counts. The V and J genes are TRBV30 and TRBJ1-1, with D perhaps TRBD1 (5 bases). CDR1 is GTSNPN and CDR2 is SVGIG in the germline V gene (reference sequence). CDR3 size: 12 residues. Trimming shortened V by 1 base and J by 8 bases, and 11 bases separated the two germline ends. The CDR3 reads CAWSAGGSEAFF. The CDR3 nucleotides are TGTGCCTGGAGTGCCGGGGGATCAGAAGCTTTCTTT.

A few counts support this clone. The J gene is TRBJ2-1, the V gene TRBV28, with 13 nucleotides matching TRBD2. With 5 bases clipped from V and 6 bases from J, the junction kept 7 bases outside the gene matches. CDR1 is MDHEN, CDR2 SYDVKM, per germline. CDR3 size: 16 residues. Here the CDR3 DNA reads TGTGCCAGCAGTCGAACGACTAGCGGGAGGAGCAATGAGCAGTTCTTC. This translates into CASSRTTSGRSNEQFF.

The chain has TRBV5-1 and TRBJ2-4, with D tentatively TRBD2 (5 bases). The CDR3 spans 14 residues. V was pared by 3 bases and J by 3 bases, with 10 bases between. CDR1 is SGHRS and CDR2 is YFSETQ in the germline V gene. CDR3 loop: CASSSSAGKNIQYF. Written as DNA, the CDR3 is TGCGCCAGCAGCTCGAGCGCGGGCAAAAACATTCAGTACTTC.

This clone came up a few times. V is TRBV5-1 and J is TRBJ1-5, with 7 positions matching TRBD1. The germline V gene encodes CDR1 SGHRS and CDR2 YFSETQ. Germline trimming cut 4 bases from V and 4 bases from J; bases unmatched to any gene: 5. This CDR3 is 14 amino acids long. CDR3 sequence (DNA): TGCGCCAGCAGCCTAGGGACAGTGAATCAGCCCCAGCATTTT. This sequence encodes CASSLGTVNQPQHF.